This TCR beta chain emerged from a study of cytomegalovirus exposure and HLA in healthy donors. General study results and limits: Several of the most significant clusters appeared linked to common viral pathogens, based on a later analysis. A few chains linked to CMV were shown in vitro to be specific for CMV antigens. Indistinguishable V segments such as TRBV6-2 and TRBV6-3 were excluded.

Whereas donors were nominally healthy upon sampling, unrecorded immune exposures were probable. With regard to this clone: Its antigen remains unknown.

The PCR contained 60 Vbeta and 13 Jbeta primers. The assay was immunoSEQ multiplex PCR, and TCRdb's table has in-frame clones only and misses some. This sample has around 300,000 clones, with approximately 84% found just once. CDR3 length equals 14 residues. V lost 4 bases, J lost 8 bases, and 16 bases lay in between. Germline assignment: CDR1 SGHTA and CDR2 FQGNSA. The clonotype originates from a woman between 35 and 50 years old in good health and CMV-seropositive. The V and J genes are TRBV7-2 and TRBJ2-3, with TRBD2 as a possible D gene (6 bases). The sequencing input was PBMCs. CDR3 region: CASSWGLDTGTQYF. DNA for the CDR3: TGTGCCAGCAGCTGGGGACTGGATACGGGTACGCAGTATTTT.